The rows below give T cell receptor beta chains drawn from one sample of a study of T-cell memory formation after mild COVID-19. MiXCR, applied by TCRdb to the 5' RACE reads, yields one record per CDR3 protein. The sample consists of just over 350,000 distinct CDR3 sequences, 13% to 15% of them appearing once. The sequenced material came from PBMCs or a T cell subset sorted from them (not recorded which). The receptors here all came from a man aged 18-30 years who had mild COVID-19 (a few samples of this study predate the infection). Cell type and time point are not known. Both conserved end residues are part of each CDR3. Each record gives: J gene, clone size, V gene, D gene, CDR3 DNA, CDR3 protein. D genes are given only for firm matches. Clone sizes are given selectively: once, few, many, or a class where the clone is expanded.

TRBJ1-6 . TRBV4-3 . TGCGCCAGCAGCCAAGATTCGAGGGGTCGGAATTCACCCCTCCACTTT CASSQDSRGRNSPLHF
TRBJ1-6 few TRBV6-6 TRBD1 TGTGCCAGCAGTAGGGACAGCAACACTAATTCACCCCTCCACTTT CASSRDSNTNSPLHF
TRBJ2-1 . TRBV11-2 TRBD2 TGTGCCAGCAGCCCCAGAACCGGGGGGGCCTACAATGAGCAGTTCTTC CASSPRTGGAYNEQFF
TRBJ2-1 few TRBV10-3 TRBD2 TGTGCCATCAGTGGCGGGACTAGCGGGGGGGCTGAGCAGTTCTTC CAISGGTSGGAEQFF
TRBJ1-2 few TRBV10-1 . TGCGCCAGGAATATCGAGAAGAACTATGGCTACACCTTC CARNIEKNYGYTF
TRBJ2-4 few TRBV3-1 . TGTGCCAGCAGCCAACGGGGGCCGGGAATTCAGTACTTC CASSQRGPGIQYF
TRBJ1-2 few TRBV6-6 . TGTGCCAGCAGGGACCCGCCAGGGGAGGGGAACTATGGCTACACCTTC CASRDPPGEGNYGYTF
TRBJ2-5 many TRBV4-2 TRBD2 TGTGCCAGCAGCCCCGGACTAGCGGGCCTTTCGGAGACCCAGTACTTC CASSPGLAGLSETQYF
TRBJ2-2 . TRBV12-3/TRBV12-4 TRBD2 TGTGCCAGCAGTCCCGGACTAGCGGAGAACACCGGGGAGCTGTTTTTT CASSPGLAENTGELFF
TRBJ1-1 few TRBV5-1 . TGCGCCAGCAGCTTGGCATCGTCGTTCTCTGAAGCTTTCTTT CASSLASSFSEAFF
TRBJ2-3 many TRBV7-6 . TGTGCCAGCAGCTTAGCGGGGAGCACAGATACGCAGTATTTT CASSLAGSTDTQYF
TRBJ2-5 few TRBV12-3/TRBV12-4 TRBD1 TGTGCCAGCAGTTCCCGGACAGGGACCGAGACCCAGTACTTC CASSSRTGTETQYF
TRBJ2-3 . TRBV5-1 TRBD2 TGCGCCAGCAATAGGGCGGGGGGTCACACAGATACGCAGTATTTT CASNRAGGHTDTQYF
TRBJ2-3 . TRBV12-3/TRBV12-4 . TGTGCCAGCAGTCTCCCCCCCCCGGATACGCAGTATTTT CASSLPPPDTQYF
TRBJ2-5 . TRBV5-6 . TGTGCCAGCAGCTTAGTTCCCCCACGGGAGACCCAGTACTTC CASSLVPPRETQYF
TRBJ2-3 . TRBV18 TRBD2 TGTGCCAGCTCACCAAGGACTAGGAGCACAGATACGCAGTATTTT CASSPRTRSTDTQYF
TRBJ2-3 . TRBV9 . TGTGCCAGCAGCGTAGTTTGGGGCACAGATACGCAGTATTTT CASSVVWGTDTQYF
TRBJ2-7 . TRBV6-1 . TGTGCCAGCAGTGAAGTGAAGGCCGAGCAGTACTTC CASSEVKAEQYF
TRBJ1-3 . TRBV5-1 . TGCGCCAGCAGCTTGGCGTCCGGGGGAAACACCATATATTTT CASSLASGGNTIYF
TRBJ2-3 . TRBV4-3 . TGCGCCAGCAGCCCGAGATTTAGCACAGATACGCAGTATTTT CASSPRFSTDTQYF
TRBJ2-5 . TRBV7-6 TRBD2 TGTGCCAGCAGTTCTGGACTAGCGGGGGGTATCCAAGAGACCCAGTACTTC CASSSGLAGGIQETQYF
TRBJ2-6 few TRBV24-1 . TGTGCCACCAGTGATTCGGCCGGGGCCGGGGGATCTGGGGCCAACGTCCTGACTTTC CATSDSAGAGGSGANVLTF
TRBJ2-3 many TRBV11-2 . TGTGCCAGCAGCCGGGGATCCTACATCACAGATACGCAGTATTTT CASSRGSYITDTQYF
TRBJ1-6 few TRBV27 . TGTGCCAGTGGCCCCGATAATTCACCCCTCCACTTT CASGPDNSPLHF
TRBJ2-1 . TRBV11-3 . TGTGCCAGCAGCTCAGGCGGAGTGTCGTCCTACAATGAGCAGTTCTTC CASSSGGVSSYNEQFF
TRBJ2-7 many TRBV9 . TGTGCCAGCAGCCCCCGTAGGGTTCCCTACGAGCAGTACTTC CASSPRRVPYEQYF
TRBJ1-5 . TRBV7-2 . TGTGCCAGCAGCTCCCGCAGACTAACCGGAGGGAATCAGCCCCAGCATTTT CASSSRRLTGGNQPQHF
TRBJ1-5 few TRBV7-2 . TGTGCCAGCAGTTTAGGGGGGGCAAGTCAGCCCCAGCATTTT CASSLGGASQPQHF
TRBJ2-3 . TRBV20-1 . TGCAGTGCTAGTGAGGGGGGCACAGATACGCAGTATTTT CSASEGGTDTQYF
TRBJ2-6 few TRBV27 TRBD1 TGTGCCAGCAGTACCGGGACAGTCGCCTCTGGGGCCAACGTCCTGACTTTC CASSTGTVASGANVLTF
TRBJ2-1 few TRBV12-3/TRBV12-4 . TGTGCCAGCAGTCGGGACACCAGCTCCTACAATGAGCAGTTCTTC CASSRDTSSYNEQFF
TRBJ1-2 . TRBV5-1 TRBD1 TGCGCCAGAAGCTTGGGATCAGGGGGCCTTGGCTACACCTTC CARSLGSGGLGYTF
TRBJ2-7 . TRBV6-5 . TGTGCCAGCAAGAGGGGGGCGAGCTCCTACGAGCAGTACTTC CASKRGASSYEQYF
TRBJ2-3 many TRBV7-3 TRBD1 TGTGCCAGCAGCACAGGGGCAGATACGCAGTATTTT CASSTGADTQYF
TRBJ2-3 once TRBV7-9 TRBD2 TGTGCCACCTCCCTAGCGGGGGTTGCAGATACGCAGTATTTT CATSLAGVADTQYF
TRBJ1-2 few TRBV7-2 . TGTGCCAGCAGCTGGGGGGGCGCCTCTGGCTACACCTTC CASSWGGASGYTF
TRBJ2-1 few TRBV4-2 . TGTGCCAGCAGCCAAGGTAGCGAGCAGTTCTTC CASSQGSEQFF
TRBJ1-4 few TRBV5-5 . TGTGCCAGCAGCTTGGACGGCAACGGTAATGAAAAACTGTTTTTT CASSLDGNGNEKLFF
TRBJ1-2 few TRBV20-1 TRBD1 TGCAGTGCTAGAGATCGGGGACAGGGGTATTACTATGGCTACACCTTC CSARDRGQGYYYGYTF
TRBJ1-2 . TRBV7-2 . TGTGCCAGCAGCTCCCCTCCTAAAACCTATGGCTACACCTTC CASSSPPKTYGYTF
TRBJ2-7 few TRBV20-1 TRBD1 TGCAGTGCGTCAGACAGGGGTCGGGGACTCTACGAGCAGTACTTC CSASDRGRGLYEQYF
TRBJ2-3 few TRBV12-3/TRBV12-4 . TGTGCCAGCACCCCCGACCACAGAAGCACAGATACGCAGTATTTT CASTPDHRSTDTQYF
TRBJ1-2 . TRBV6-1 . TGTGCCAGCAGTGAAGAAGTCAGGGGCTCTGGCTACACCTTC CASSEEVRGSGYTF
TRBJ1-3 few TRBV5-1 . TGCGCCAGCAGCTTGGATTGGAGCACCTCTGGAAACACCATATATTTT CASSLDWSTSGNTIYF
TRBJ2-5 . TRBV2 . TGTGCCAGCAGTGAAGCCTGGGGCCGGGAGACCCAGTACTTC CASSEAWGRETQYF
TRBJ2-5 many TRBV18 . TGTGCCAGCTCACGGGGAGCCGCGATCCAAGAGACCCAGTACTTC CASSRGAAIQETQYF
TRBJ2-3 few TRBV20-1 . TGCAGTGCGAAGCGGTGGGACGGAGACACAGATACGCAGTATTTT CSAKRWDGDTDTQYF